This T cell receptor (beta chain) was sequenced for a study of cytotoxic CD8 clonotypes in ibrutinib-treated CLL. Across the study: Response was recorded as partial in some 24 patients and complete in 2; at median about 64 months, approximately 15 remained remitted and about 12 had progressed.

V gave up 6 bases and J gave up 4 bases; unmatched junction bases: 12. Germline-derived CDR1 and CDR2 are LNHDA and SQIVND (reference sequence). The CDR3 has 16 residues. Data came from immunoSEQ multiplex PCR; TCRdb stores just in-frame clones and leaves some out. Of 100,000 to 150,000 clones listed, 70% to 90% are singletons. This sequence originates from a human donor with chronic lymphocytic leukemia. This sequence joins TRBV19 and TRBJ2-1; 7 positions agree with TRBD2. The material sequenced was PBMCs, taken after 24 months of ibrutinib treatment. The CDR3 nucleotides are TGTGCCAGTAGATCCGGAGGGGCTAGCGGATACAATGAGCAGTTCTTC. Its translation is CASRSGGASGYNEQFF.